A selection of T cell receptor beta chains follows, all from one sample in a study of blood T cell repertoires in COVID-19. Measured with immunoSEQ multiplex PCR; TCRdb has only the in-frame clones, and not every one. Among 200,000 to 250,000 clones listed, 75% to 90% were seen once. Sequenced: PBMCs or T cells enriched from blood (not recorded which). Every receptor here comes from a woman in her twenties or thirties who had been exposed to COVID-19. Both conserved end residues are part of each CDR3. Each record gives: V gene, clone size, D gene, J gene, CDR3 DNA, CDR3 protein. The D gene is left open where the match is weak. Clone size is not always given. Where it is, it says once, few, many or a class for expanded clones.

v_gene: TRBV6-5
abundance: -
d_gene: TRBD1
j_gene: TRBJ1-1
CDR3nt: TGTGCCAGCAGACCGGGACAGTCGAACACTGAAGCTTTCTTT
CDR3aa: CASRPGQSNTEAFF

v_gene: TRBV5-1
abundance: -
d_gene: TRBD1
j_gene: TRBJ2-7
CDR3nt: TGCGCCAGCAGCTTGTCCCCTCCGGGACAGGGAATAAGGGACGAGCAGTACTTC
CDR3aa: CASSLSPPGQGIRDEQYF

v_gene: TRBV7-2
abundance: -
d_gene: -
j_gene: TRBJ1-5
CDR3nt: TGTGCCAGCAGCTTAGAAACTGTTCTCCAGCCCCAGCATTTT
CDR3aa: CASSLETVLQPQHF

v_gene: TRBV7-3
abundance: -
d_gene: -
j_gene: TRBJ2-5
CDR3nt: TGTGCCAGCAGCTTAAGTCCCGGGCGGGGCCAAGAGACCCAGTACTTC
CDR3aa: CASSLSPGRGQETQYF

v_gene: TRBV30
abundance: few
d_gene: TRBD1
j_gene: TRBJ1-2
CDR3nt: TGTGCCTGGAGACAGGGGCTAGGCTATGGCTACACCTTC
CDR3aa: CAWRQGLGYGYTF

v_gene: TRBV9
abundance: -
d_gene: TRBD2
j_gene: TRBJ2-3
CDR3nt: TGTGCCAGCAGTCCCCTAGCGGGGGTCCCCACAGATACGCAGTATTTT
CDR3aa: CASSPLAGVPTDTQYF

v_gene: TRBV6-1
abundance: -
d_gene: -
j_gene: TRBJ2-7
CDR3nt: TGTGCCAGCAGTTATCGGCAGGGGCGCCACGAGCAGTACTTC
CDR3aa: CASSYRQGRHEQYF

v_gene: TRBV7-9
abundance: -
d_gene: -
j_gene: TRBJ2-7
CDR3nt: TGTGCCAGCAGCTCGACATCAGGGGCCCCCTACGAGCAGTACTTC
CDR3aa: CASSSTSGAPYEQYF

v_gene: TRBV24-1
abundance: -
d_gene: -
j_gene: TRBJ2-1
CDR3nt: TGTGCCACCAGTGATTTGAAGGGGCAGAACAATGAGCAGTTCTTC
CDR3aa: CATSDLKGQNNEQFF

v_gene: TRBV19
abundance: -
d_gene: TRBD1
j_gene: TRBJ1-2
CDR3nt: TGTGCCAGTAGTTCGGGGACAGCTAACTATGGCTACACCTTC
CDR3aa: CASSSGTANYGYTF

v_gene: TRBV2
abundance: -
d_gene: -
j_gene: TRBJ1-1
CDR3nt: TGTGCCAGCAGTCCAGGGGAGTTCACTGAAGCTTTCTTT
CDR3aa: CASSPGEFTEAFF

v_gene: TRBV3-1/TRBV3-2
abundance: -
d_gene: TRBD1
j_gene: TRBJ1-1
CDR3nt: TGTGCCAGCAGCCAAGGCACCGGGACAGCGAACACTGAAGCTTTCTTT
CDR3aa: CASSQGTGTANTEAFF

v_gene: TRBV3-1/TRBV3-2
abundance: -
d_gene: TRBD1
j_gene: TRBJ2-7
CDR3nt: TGTGCCAGCGGACAGGGCTACGAGCAGTACTTC
CDR3aa: CASGQGYEQYF

v_gene: TRBV5-1
abundance: -
d_gene: TRBD2
j_gene: TRBJ2-2
CDR3nt: TGCGCCAGCAGCCGTTGGTTAGCGGGGGACACCGGGGAGCTGTTTTTT
CDR3aa: CASSRWLAGDTGELFF

v_gene: TRBV6-5
abundance: -
d_gene: -
j_gene: TRBJ1-6
CDR3nt: TGTGCCAGCAGTTACACCGATTTCAGGGTTTACTCACCCCTCCACTTT
CDR3aa: CASSYTDFRVYSPLHF

v_gene: TRBV6-5
abundance: -
d_gene: TRBD1
j_gene: TRBJ2-5
CDR3nt: TGTGCCAGCAGCTACGGGACAGGGGGGCAAGAGACCCAGTACTTC
CDR3aa: CASSYGTGGQETQYF

v_gene: TRBV28
abundance: -
d_gene: -
j_gene: TRBJ1-5
CDR3nt: TGTGCCAGCAGTTTAGGGACAAAGCAGCCCCAGCATTTT
CDR3aa: CASSLGTKQPQHF

v_gene: TRBV10-2
abundance: -
d_gene: -
j_gene: TRBJ2-7
CDR3nt: TGCGCCAGCAGTGGAGGCGGCTACGAGCAGTACTTC
CDR3aa: CASSGGGYEQYF

v_gene: TRBV6-5
abundance: -
d_gene: -
j_gene: TRBJ1-1
CDR3nt: TGTGCCAGCAGTTTCGCCTCCCCGGGGGAGGGCACTGAAGCTTTCTTT
CDR3aa: CASSFASPGEGTEAFF

v_gene: TRBV2
abundance: -
d_gene: -
j_gene: TRBJ1-2
CDR3nt: TGTGCCAGCAGTATACAGGGACCCCTTAACTATGGCTACACCTTC
CDR3aa: CASSIQGPLNYGYTF

v_gene: TRBV12-3/TRBV12-4
abundance: -
d_gene: -
j_gene: TRBJ2-3
CDR3nt: TGTGCCAGCAGACTAGGTCCGGCAGATACGCAGTATTTT
CDR3aa: CASRLGPADTQYF

v_gene: TRBV30
abundance: -
d_gene: TRBD1
j_gene: TRBJ2-7
CDR3nt: TGTGCCTGGCTTGGACAGGGGACACTCTACGAGCAGTACTTC
CDR3aa: CAWLGQGTLYEQYF

v_gene: TRBV3-1/TRBV3-2
abundance: once
d_gene: -
j_gene: TRBJ1-2
CDR3nt: TGTGCCAGCAGCCAAGATCTCGGAACAGGGAACTATGGCTACACCTTC
CDR3aa: CASSQDLGTGNYGYTF

v_gene: TRBV18
abundance: -
d_gene: -
j_gene: TRBJ2-5
CDR3nt: TGTGCCAGCTCCCGTGAGGTGCTACCAACAGAGACCCAGTACTTC
CDR3aa: CASSREVLPTETQYF

v_gene: TRBV19
abundance: -
d_gene: TRBD1
j_gene: TRBJ1-4
CDR3nt: TGTGCCAGTAGTCCCGGACAGGGTTGGAAACTGTTTTTT
CDR3aa: CASSPGQGWKLFF

v_gene: TRBV10-3
abundance: -
d_gene: TRBD1
j_gene: TRBJ1-6
CDR3nt: TGTGCCATCAGTGAGTCAACCGACAGGGAAGCCCTCCACTTT
CDR3aa: CAISESTDREALHF

v_gene: TRBV11-3
abundance: -
d_gene: -
j_gene: TRBJ2-7
CDR3nt: TGTGCCAGCAGCTATGGGGGGAGCTCCTACGAGCAGTACTTC
CDR3aa: CASSYGGSSYEQYF

v_gene: TRBV3-1/TRBV3-2
abundance: -
d_gene: -
j_gene: TRBJ1-4
CDR3nt: TGTGCCAGCAGCCAACTGGTGGCGGATAATGAAAAACTGTTTTTT
CDR3aa: CASSQLVADNEKLFF

v_gene: TRBV20-1
abundance: -
d_gene: -
j_gene: TRBJ2-3
CDR3nt: TGCAGATTCGTAAAGGGGGATACGCAGTATTTT
CDR3aa: CRFVKGDTQYF

v_gene: TRBV6-5
abundance: once
d_gene: TRBD2
j_gene: TRBJ2-1
CDR3nt: TGTGCCAGTCTCAGGCTCAGCGGGGGGCGGGCTGAGCAGTTCTTC
CDR3aa: CASLRLSGGRAEQFF

v_gene: TRBV20-1
abundance: -
d_gene: -
j_gene: TRBJ1-2
CDR3nt: TGCAGTGCTCTGACAAATGGCTACACCTTC
CDR3aa: CSALTNGYTF

v_gene: TRBV5-1
abundance: -
d_gene: TRBD1
j_gene: TRBJ2-7
CDR3nt: TGCGCCAGCAGCTTGGGTAGCCTGAGGGGACAGGGTTTCGAGCAGTACTTC
CDR3aa: CASSLGSLRGQGFEQYF

v_gene: TRBV19
abundance: -
d_gene: TRBD1
j_gene: TRBJ2-4
CDR3nt: TGTGCCAGTCAGTGGATTCAGGGGGCCCCCATCAAGTACTTC
CDR3aa: CASQWIQGAPIKYF

v_gene: TRBV6-5
abundance: -
d_gene: -
j_gene: TRBJ1-6
CDR3nt: TGTGCCAGCAGTTTGGGGGCCACGGGTGATTCACCCCTCCACTTT
CDR3aa: CASSLGATGDSPLHF

v_gene: TRBV5-1
abundance: -
d_gene: TRBD1
j_gene: TRBJ1-1
CDR3nt: TGCGCCAGCAGCTTTCGGCAGGGAAACAGGGGGCCCGCACGTGGTGAAGCTTTCTTT
CDR3aa: CASSFRQGNRGPARGEAFF

v_gene: TRBV30
abundance: -
d_gene: TRBD1
j_gene: TRBJ1-5
CDR3nt: TGTGCCTGGAGTCTCGCCGGGACAGGTAATCAGCCCCAGCATTTT
CDR3aa: CAWSLAGTGNQPQHF